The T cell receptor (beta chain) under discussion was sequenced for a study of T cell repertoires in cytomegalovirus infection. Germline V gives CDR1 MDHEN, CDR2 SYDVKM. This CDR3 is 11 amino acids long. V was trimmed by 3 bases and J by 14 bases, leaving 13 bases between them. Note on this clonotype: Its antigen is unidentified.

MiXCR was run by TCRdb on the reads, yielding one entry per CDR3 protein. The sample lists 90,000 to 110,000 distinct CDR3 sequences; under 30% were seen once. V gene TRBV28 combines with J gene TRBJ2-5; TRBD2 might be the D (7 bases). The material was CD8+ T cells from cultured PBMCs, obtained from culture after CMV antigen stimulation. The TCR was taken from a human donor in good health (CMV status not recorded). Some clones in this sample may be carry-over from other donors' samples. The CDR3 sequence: CASSLGGPNYF. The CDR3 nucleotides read TGTGCCAGCAGTTTGGGGGGGCCCAACTACTTC.